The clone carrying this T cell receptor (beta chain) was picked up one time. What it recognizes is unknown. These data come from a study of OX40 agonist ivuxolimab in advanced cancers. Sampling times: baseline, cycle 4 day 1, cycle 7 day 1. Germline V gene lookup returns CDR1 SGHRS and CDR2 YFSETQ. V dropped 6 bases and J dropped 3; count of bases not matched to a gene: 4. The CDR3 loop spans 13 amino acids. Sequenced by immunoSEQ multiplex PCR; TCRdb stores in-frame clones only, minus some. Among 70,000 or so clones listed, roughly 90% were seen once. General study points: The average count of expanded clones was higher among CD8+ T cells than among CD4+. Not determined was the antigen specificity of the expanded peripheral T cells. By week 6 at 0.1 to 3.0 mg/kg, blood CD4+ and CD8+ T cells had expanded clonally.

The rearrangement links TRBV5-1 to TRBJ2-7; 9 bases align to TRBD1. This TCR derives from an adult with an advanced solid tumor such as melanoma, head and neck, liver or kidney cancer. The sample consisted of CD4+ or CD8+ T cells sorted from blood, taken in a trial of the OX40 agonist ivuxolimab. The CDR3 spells CASKLGQGYEQYF. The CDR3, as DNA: TGCGCCAGCAAGTTGGGACAGGGCTACGAGCAGTACTTC.